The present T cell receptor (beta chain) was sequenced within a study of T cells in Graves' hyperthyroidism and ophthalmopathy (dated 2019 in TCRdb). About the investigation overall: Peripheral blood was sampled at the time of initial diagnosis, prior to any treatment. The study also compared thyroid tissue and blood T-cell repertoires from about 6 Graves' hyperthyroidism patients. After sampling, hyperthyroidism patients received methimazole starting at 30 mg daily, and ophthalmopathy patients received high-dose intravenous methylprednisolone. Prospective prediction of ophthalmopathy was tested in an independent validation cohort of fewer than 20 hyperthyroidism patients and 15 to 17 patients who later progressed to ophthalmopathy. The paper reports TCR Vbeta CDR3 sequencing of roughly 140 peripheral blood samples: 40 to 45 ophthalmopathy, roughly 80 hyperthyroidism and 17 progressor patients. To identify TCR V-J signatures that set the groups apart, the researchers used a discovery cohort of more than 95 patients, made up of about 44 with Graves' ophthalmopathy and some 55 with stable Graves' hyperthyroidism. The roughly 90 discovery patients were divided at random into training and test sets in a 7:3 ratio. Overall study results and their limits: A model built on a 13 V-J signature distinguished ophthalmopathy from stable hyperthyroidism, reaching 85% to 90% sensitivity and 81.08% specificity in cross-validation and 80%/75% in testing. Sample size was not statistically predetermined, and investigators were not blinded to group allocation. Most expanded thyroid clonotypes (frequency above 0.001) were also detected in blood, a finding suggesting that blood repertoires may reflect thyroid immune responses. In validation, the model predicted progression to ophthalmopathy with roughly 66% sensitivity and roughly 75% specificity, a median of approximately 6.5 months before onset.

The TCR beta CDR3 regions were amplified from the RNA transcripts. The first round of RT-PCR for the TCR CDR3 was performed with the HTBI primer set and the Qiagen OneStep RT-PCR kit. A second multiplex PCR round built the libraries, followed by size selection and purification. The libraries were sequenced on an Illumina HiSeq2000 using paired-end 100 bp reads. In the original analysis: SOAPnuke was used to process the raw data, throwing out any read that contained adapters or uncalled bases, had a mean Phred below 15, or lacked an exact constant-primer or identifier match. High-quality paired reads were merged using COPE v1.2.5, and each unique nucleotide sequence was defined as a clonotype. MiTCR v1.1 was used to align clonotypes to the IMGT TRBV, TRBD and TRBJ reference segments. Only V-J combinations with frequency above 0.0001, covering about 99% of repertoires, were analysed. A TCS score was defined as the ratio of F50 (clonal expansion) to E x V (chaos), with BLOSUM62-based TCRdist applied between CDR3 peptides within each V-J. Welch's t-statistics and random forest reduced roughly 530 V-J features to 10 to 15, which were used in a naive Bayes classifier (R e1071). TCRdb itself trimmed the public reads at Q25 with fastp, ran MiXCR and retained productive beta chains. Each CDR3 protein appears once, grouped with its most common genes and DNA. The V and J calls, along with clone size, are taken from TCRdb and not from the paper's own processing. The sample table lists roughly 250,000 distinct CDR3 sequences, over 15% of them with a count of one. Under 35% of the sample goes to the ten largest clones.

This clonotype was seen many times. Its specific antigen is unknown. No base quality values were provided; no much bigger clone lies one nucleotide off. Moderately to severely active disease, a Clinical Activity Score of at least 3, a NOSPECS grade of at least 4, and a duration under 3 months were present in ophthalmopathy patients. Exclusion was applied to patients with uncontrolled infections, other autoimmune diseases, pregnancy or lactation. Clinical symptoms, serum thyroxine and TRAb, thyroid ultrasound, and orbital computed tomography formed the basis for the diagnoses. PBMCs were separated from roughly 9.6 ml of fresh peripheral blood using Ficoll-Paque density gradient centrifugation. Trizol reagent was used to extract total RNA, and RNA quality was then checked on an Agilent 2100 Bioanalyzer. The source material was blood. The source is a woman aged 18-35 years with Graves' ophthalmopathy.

The CDR3 reads CASSSWGGEYNEQFF. The DNA reads TGTGCCAGCAGCTCATGGGGGGGGGAGTACAATGAGCAGTTCTTC. The chain employs TRBV14 and TRBJ2-1; the junction holds 7 bases that match TRBD2. CDR1 and CDR2, looked up from the germline V gene, are SGHDN and FVKESK. V and J are trimmed by 5 bases and 4 bases, and the gene matches miss 8 bases of the junction. Measured from the cysteine to the phenylalanine, the CDR3 is 15 residues long. CDR3 DNA is the only sequence kept; it has 45 bases, read in frame from the first base.